Listed here are 29 T cell receptor beta chains from one sample, sequenced in a study of tumor and adjacent non-tumor tissue in lung cancer (dated 2018 in TCRdb). Bulk unsorted tissue served as the source for RNA extraction, and RNA quality was assessed using a NanoDrop ND-1000 and an Agilent 2100. The normal lung samples consisted of distant non-tumor tissue collected more than 3 cm from the tumor edge. Library creation used multiplex PCR. TCRdb lists the instrument as Illumina HiSeq 2500. TCRbeta libraries were constructed through three rounds of nested PCR with primers (Table S4) according to protocols modified from ARM-PCR. The public reads were run again by TCRdb, first through fastp at Q25 and then through MiXCR, and only productive beta chains were kept. Rows merge per CDR3 protein into single entries with the most common DNA and genes. For this sample there are 90,000 to 100,000 distinct CDR3 sequences; 80% appear just once. Around 30% of the sample goes to the ten largest clones.

Specimen: distant non-tumor lung tissue. These receptors were taken from a man aged 55 to 69 with small cell lung cancer.

Of note for this clonotype: An end of the junction does not agree with germline; a read error may underlie this. This sequence joins TRBV19 and TRBJ1-1; D call uncertain. The CDR3 runs 11 residues. CDR1 is LNHDA and CDR2 is SQIVND in the germline V gene (reference sequence). This CDR3 is CASSPNAEAFF. CDR3 nucleotides: TGTGCCAGTAGTCCGAACGCTGAAGCTTTCTTT.

This clonotype was counted at least ten times. This rearrangement joins TRBV7-8 to TRBJ2-7; 8 bases are a match to TRBD1. Germline lookup yields CDR1 SGHVS and CDR2 FQNEAQ. The V gene end was trimmed by 5 bases and the J gene end by 1 base; junction bases not matched to a gene: 7. The CDR3 contains 15 residues. The CDR3 nucleotides read TGTGCCAGCAGCCAAGGACAGGGTGTTTCCTACGAGCAGTACTTC. Amino acid sequence: CASSQGQGVSYEQYF.

Note on this clonotype: A read error may account for a junction end that differs from germline. V usage is TRBV29-1 and J usage is TRBJ2-5, with D unclear. The CDR3 sequence is 12 residues long. Germline-derived CDR1 and CDR2 are SQVTM and ANQGSEA. In DNA, the CDR3 is TGCAGCGAGTCCACAGCAAAAGAGACCGAGTACTTC. As protein: CSESTAKETEYF.

V usage is TRBV25-1 and J usage is TRBJ2-3, with 12 positions matching TRBD1. This CDR3 spans 18 amino acids. With V trimmed by 7 bases and J by 4 bases, 15 bases remained unmatched. Germline V lookup: CDR1 MGHDK, CDR2 SYGVNS. Here the CDR3 reads CASNVTQRGQGASDTQYF. The CDR3 DNA reads TGTGCCAGCAATGTAACCCAAAGGGGACAGGGGGCATCAGATACGCAGTATTTT.

The chain is built from TRBV4-1 and TRBJ2-5, with a weak D call TRBD2 (7 bases). Germline CDR1 is MGHRA and CDR2 is YSYEKL. The ends were cut back, 3 bases at V and 5 bases at J, with 19 bases in the middle. The CDR3 length is 16 residues. As DNA, the CDR3 is TGCGCCAGCAGCCAGGCCGGGACGGGGGGCTTGGAGACCCAGTACTTC. It is translated as CASSQAGTGGLETQYF.

This chain links TRBV7-9 with TRBJ1-1; D is ambiguous. CDR3 length: 14 residues. In germline, CDR1 is SEHNR, CDR2 FQNEAQ (reference sequence). V lost 0 bases and J 10 bases, leaving 15 bases between the germline ends. CDR3 amino acids: CASSLASTVAVAFF. CDR3 in DNA: TGTGCCAGCAGCTTAGCTTCGACCGTGGCTGTAGCTTTCTTT.

About this clonotype: Sequence at one end of the junction differs from germline and may be a read error. The CDR3 reads CVSSLRQGAEAFF. The CDR3 DNA reads TGTGTCAGCAGCTTAAGACAGGGGGCTGAAGCTTTCTTT. The V call is TRBV12-3 or TRBV12-4, the J call TRBJ1-1, with 9 bases that match TRBD1. CDR3 length equals 13 residues.

A remark on this clonotype: Germline and junction disagree at one end, which may indicate a read error. The chain is built from TRBV9 and TRBJ2-1; 11 bases match TRBD2. This CDR3 region has 15 residues. Germline assignment: CDR1 SGDLS and CDR2 YYNGEE. CDR3 in DNA: TGTGCCAGGAGCGCCTTAGCGGGAGGGGACAATGAGCAGTTCTTC. Encoded protein: CARSALAGGDNEQFF.

A word on this clonotype: Without the conserved terminal phenylalanine or tryptophan, this CDR3 likely stems from a read error. The chain links TRBV6-2 or TRBV6-3 to TRBJ2-7, with D tentatively TRBD2 (5 bases). Trimming cost V 7 bases and J 4 bases, with 14 bases left between them. In germline, CDR1 is MNHEY, CDR2 SVGEGT. The CDR3 has 13 residues. The CDR3 here is CASNGGSSYEQYY. The DNA of the CDR3 is TGTGCCAGCAACGGTGGGAGTTCATACGAGCAGTACTAC.

Comment on this clonotype: The conserved phenylalanine or tryptophan normally closing the CDR3 is absent here, so this likely arose from a read error. No DNA is shown, since the ends of the CDR3 on it are uncertain; the CDR3 is the one TCRdb lists. The J gene is TRBJ2-2, the V gene TRBV11-3. CDR1 and CDR2 from the germline V gene are SGHNT and YENEEA. The CDR3 sequence runs 16 residues, both termini included. This CDR3 is CASSLGNGVHTRELLS.

With respect to this clonotype: Since a much larger clone is just one base distant, this may be a read error. This chain joins TRBV28 and TRBJ2-3; D may be TRBD1 or TRBD2 (5 bases each). Per the germline V gene, CDR1 is MDHEN and CDR2 is SYDVKM. CDR3 length: 12 residues. V dropped 5 bases and J dropped 8 bases, with 11 bases sitting between them. The CDR3 coding sequence is TGTGCCAGCAGTCCCACTAGGGGTACGCAGTATTTT. It is translated as CASSPTRGTQYF.

A remark on this clonotype: A junction boundary mismatches the germline segment, possibly from a read error. The rearrangement joins TRBV13 to TRBJ2-3; TRBD2 is a possible D gene (7 bases). Germline V gene data show CDR1 as PRHDT and CDR2 as FYEKMQ (reference sequence). This CDR3 contains 14 residues. The CDR3 nucleotides are TGTACCAGCAGCTCAACGGGGGGCACAGATACGCAATATTTT. This gives the protein CTSSSTGGTDTQYF.

Worth noting for this clonotype: This may be a read error: a much more frequent sequence differs by one nucleotide. V gene TRBV20-1 combines with J gene TRBJ2-1; TRBD2 might be the D (5 bases). The CDR3 sequence is 14 residues long. CDR1 is DFQATT, CDR2 SNEGSKA, per germline (reference sequence). The CDR3 loop is CSATRTRVGNKQFF. The DNA of the CDR3 is TGCAGTGCCACCCGTACTAGGGTGGGCAATAAGCAGTTCTTC.

Note on this clonotype: Relative to the germline gene, one junction end is altered; a read error may explain this. The chain joins TRBV6-1 to TRBJ2-3, with TRBD2 as a possible D gene (6 bases). Germline V CDR1 and CDR2: MNHNS, SASEGT. This CDR3 spans 15 amino acids. The CDR3 is CTSTASSEGTDTQYF. The CDR3 region has the DNA TGTACCAGCACCGCATCTAGCGAAGGAACAGATACGCAGTATTTT.

V usage is TRBV12-3 or TRBV12-4 and J usage is TRBJ2-7, with a possible D match to TRBD1 (7 bases). CDR3 length equals 13 residues. Trimming left V 9 bases short and J 3 bases short, with 15 bases between. CDR3 loop: CASSPQGGYEQYF. For the CDR3, the DNA is TGTGCCAGTAGTCCGCAGGGGGGCTACGAGCAGTACTTC.

About this clonotype itself: One junction end does not reproduce the germline sequence, and a read error may be involved. V usage is TRBV11-2 and J usage is TRBJ2-3, with D uncertain. The CDR3 length is 17 residues. CDR1 and CDR2 (germline): SGHAT, FQNNGV. CDR3 sequence reads: CASSVGPVGRVPDTLYF. CDR3 DNA sequence: TGTGCCAGCAGCGTGGGCCCGGTGGGAAGGGTTCCAGATACGCTGTATTTT.

In regard to this clonotype: The germline gene is not matched at one end of the junction; a read error may be the cause. The chain has TRBV11-2 and TRBJ2-6, with 8 bases fitting TRBD1. This CDR3 has 16 amino acids. CDR1 and CDR2 from the germline V gene are SGHAT and FQNNGV. The CDR3 DNA is TGTGCCAGCGGCTCCCAGGGGGCGGCTGGGGCCAACGTCCAGACTTTC. This translates into CASGSQGAAGANVQTF.

The genes are TRBV29-1 and TRBJ2-3, with TRBD1 matching over 7 bases. This CDR3 region has 14 residues. Germline V gene lookup returns CDR1 SQVTM and CDR2 ANQGSEA. The CDR3 region is CSVRQGIITDTQYF. The DNA for the CDR3 is TGCAGTGTGAGACAGGGCATTATCACAGATACGCAGTATTTT.

Notes on this clonotype: This may arise from a read error, as a much more abundant clone is one base away. The CDR3 nucleotides are TGCGCCAGCAGTCTGGACCTTGGAAACACCATATGTTTT. This gives the protein CASSLDLGNTICF. The chain employs TRBV10-1 and TRBJ1-3, with D unresolved. The CDR3 is made up of 13 amino acids. CDR1 is WNHNN and CDR2 is SYGVQD in the germline V gene (reference sequence).

Notes on this clonotype: A much larger clone differs by one base, so this may be a read error. The J gene is TRBJ1-2, the V gene TRBV5-5, with D possibly TRBD1 on 5 matching bases. CDR3 length equals 16 residues. The V gene's germline CDR1 is SGHKS and CDR2 YYEKEE (reference sequence). DNA for the CDR3: TGTGCCAGCAGGGAGACAGACACTATTCGCAACTATGACTACACCTTC. It yields the protein CASRETDTIRNYDYTF.

To note about this clonotype: This CDR3 fails to terminate in the conserved phenylalanine or tryptophan, so it likely reflects a read error. This chain joins TRBV6-5 and TRBJ1-6; weak D call: TRBD1 (5 bases). The CDR3 contains 15 residues. In germline, CDR1 is MNHEY, CDR2 SVGAGI. CDR3 sequence reads: CASTYSSNGGSPLHL. CDR3 nucleotide sequence: TGTGCCAGCACTTACTCTTCAAATGGGGGATCACCCCTCCACCTT.

In regard to this clonotype: An end of the junction does not agree with germline; a read error may underlie this. The chain has TRBV4-2 and TRBJ2-1, with D possibly matching TRBD2 (6 bases). CDR1 is LGHNA and CDR2 is YNFKEQ in the germline V gene. The CDR3 has 19 residues. The CDR3 loop is CTSGQESYLGVRGLNEQFF. The CDR3 nucleotides read TGTACCAGCGGCCAAGAAAGCTACCTGGGTGTGCGGGGCCTAAATGAGCAGTTCTTC.

This rearrangement joins TRBV7-9 to TRBJ1-5; 7 nucleotides line up with TRBD1. The CDR3 length is 18 residues. Germline V gene sequence: CDR1 SEHNR, CDR2 FQNEAQ (reference sequence). With V trimmed by 5 bases and J by 3 bases, 16 bases remained unmatched. The CDR3 region has the DNA TGTGCCAGCAGCCAAGGGACAGCGGCCTTAGGGATCAATCAGCCCCAGCATTTT. It codes for CASSQGTAALGINQPQHF.

This clonotype was found many times. The V gene is TRBV4-1, the J gene TRBJ2-1, with no clear D. Germline CDR1 MGHRA, CDR2 YSYEKL. The CDR3 is 12 amino acids. The V and J ends lost 4 bases and 4 bases respectively, with 5 bases between them. The chain's CDR3 is CASSPTYNEQFF. Here the CDR3 DNA reads TGCGCCAGCAGCCCCACATACAATGAGCAGTTCTTC.

This clonotype was found many times. The V call is TRBV29-1, the J call TRBJ2-1; TRBD1 is a possible D gene (6 bases). Germline assignment: CDR1 SQVTM and CDR2 ANQGSEA. The CDR3 is 12 residues long. V lost 7 bases to trimming and J lost 4 bases, with 11 bases between them. As DNA, the CDR3 is TGCAGCGCCGTACAGGGATACAATGAGCAGTTCTTC. Amino acids: CSAVQGYNEQFF.

This chain uses TRBV2 with TRBJ2-1; D is ambiguous. The CDR3 runs to 14 residues. Germline V lookup: CDR1 SNHLY, CDR2 FYNNEI. Trimming cost V 5 bases and J 5 bases, with 13 bases left between them. CDR3 sequence reads: CASSQILGHNEQFF. The CDR3 bases are TGTGCCAGCAGTCAGATTCTAGGCCACAATGAGCAGTTCTTC.

Remarks on this clonotype: Relative to the germline gene, one junction end is altered; a read error may explain this. This chain uses TRBV29-1 with TRBJ2-1; no definite D call. This CDR3 has 14 residues. Germline-derived CDR1 and CDR2 are SQVTM and ANQGSEA. CDR3 sequence: CIVVGRERNNEQFF. The CDR3 DNA follows: TGCATCGTTGTCGGGCGTGAGAGGAACAATGAGCAGTTCTTC.

This clonotype was recorded a few times. Here the CDR3 reads CASQKGSYGYTF. CDR3 nucleotide sequence: TGTGCCAGCCAGAAGGGCTCCTATGGCTACACCTTC. The rearrangement uses TRBV9 and TRBJ1-2; D gene ambiguous. The V gene's germline CDR1 is SGDLS and CDR2 YYNGEE. The CDR3 has 12 residues. The V end was cut by 7 bases, the J end by 4 bases, with 11 bases between.

A single count supports this clonotype. The junction departs from the called germline gene at one end, perhaps through a read error. The J gene is TRBJ1-2, the V gene TRBV6-5, with D perhaps matching TRBD1 (5 bases). The CDR3 is made up of 16 amino acids. The V gene's germline CDR1 is MNHEY and CDR2 SVGAGI. In DNA form, the CDR3 reads TGTACCAGCAGCCCCGTCACCGGGACGGGGAACTATGGCTACACCTTC. This translates into CTSSPVTGTGNYGYTF.